The 28 T cell receptor beta chains given below trace back to one sample, sequenced in a study of T cells in localized non-small cell lung cancer (dated by TCRdb to between 2020 and 2021). The library was obtained by the immunoSEQ multiplex PCR assay. TCRdb carries this immuneACCESS record with in-frame sequences only. Its versions omit some clonotypes, under half of them owing to an unresolved V gene in the studies checked, with the rest unexplained. Present in this sample are about 91,000 clones, roughly 86% of which were seen just once. Of the sample, around 16% falls within the top ten clones. The starting material was peripheral blood, obtained before any cancer treatment. These receptors were obtained from a man aged 40-75 years with stage I squamous cell lung carcinoma.

This chain uses TRBV28 with TRBJ1-5; D gene ambiguous. Germline V CDR1 and CDR2: MDHEN, SYDVKM. Deletions cut 4 bases from V and 6 bases from J, with 16 bases between. CDR3 size: 15 residues. This CDR3 reads CASSSFIGGGQPQHF. CDR3 nucleotide sequence: TGTGCCAGCAGTTCTTTCATTGGAGGTGGTCAGCCCCAGCATTTT.

The J gene is TRBJ2-2, the V gene TRBV6-5; D is perhaps TRBD2 (6 bases). CDR3 size: 15 residues. V was shortened by 6 bases and J by 3 bases, with 14 bases between the two germline ends. Germline values: CDR1 MNHEY, CDR2 SVGAGI. CDR3 amino acids: CASSPRAGYTGELFF. In DNA form, the CDR3 reads TGTGCCAGCAGCCCTAGAGCGGGTTACACCGGGGAGCTGTTTTTT.

The V call is TRBV6-5, the J call TRBJ1-1, with a weak D call TRBD1 (6 bases). The germline V and J ends were trimmed by 0 bases and 5 bases, with 13 bases remaining between them. The CDR3 has 15 residues. Germline V gives CDR1 MNHEY, CDR2 SVGAGI. CDR3 sequence (DNA): TGTGCCAGCAGTTACTCCCACAGGGTAGATACTGAAGCTTTCTTT. Translated: CASSYSHRVDTEAFF.

The genes are TRBV4-3 and TRBJ2-2; D is unclear. CDR1 and CDR2 from the germline V gene are LGHNA and YSLEER. The CDR3 extends over 14 amino acids. V lost 0 bases and J lost 4, with 6 bases in between. Written as DNA, the CDR3 is TGCGCCAGCAGCCAAGAAACCGGCACCGGGGAGCTGTTTTTT. As protein: CASSQETGTGELFF.

With regard to this clone: Other DNA variants within this sample encode the same CDR3. This rearrangement joins TRBV7-2 to TRBJ1-5; tentative D call: TRBD1 (5 bases). Germline V gene sequence: CDR1 SGHTA, CDR2 FQGNSA. Trimming shortened V by 1 base and J by 4 bases, and 8 bases separated the two germline ends. This CDR3 comprises 14 residues. CDR3 amino acids: CASSLGGWNQPQHF. DNA of the CDR3: TGTGCCAGCAGCTTAGGGGGGTGGAATCAGCCCCAGCATTTT.

The chain has TRBV14 and TRBJ1-4; 8 positions agree with TRBD1. After removal of 1 base from V and 8 bases from J, the junction contained 3 bases not matched to a gene. CDR1 and CDR2 (germline): SGHDN, FVKESK. This CDR3 has 14 amino acids. The DNA of the CDR3 is TGTGCCAGCAGCCAAGCCAGGGGGCGAGAAAAACTGTTTTTT. Translated: CASSQARGREKLFF.

This chain uses TRBV2 with TRBJ2-3, with a weak D call TRBD2 (6 bases). The V gene's germline CDR1 is SNHLY and CDR2 FYNNEI. Trimming left V 4 bases short and J 2 bases short, with 16 bases between. The CDR3 runs 16 residues. The CDR3 spells CASSGWTGDPTDTQYF. The CDR3 DNA sequence: TGTGCCAGCAGTGGTTGGACGGGGGATCCCACAGATACGCAGTATTTT.

The count of this clone is one. The genes are TRBV7-8 and TRBJ1-3, with 7 positions matching TRBD1. This CDR3 comprises 17 residues. Trimming removed 5 bases from V and 1 base from J; junction bases left unmatched: 11. Germline CDR1 is SGHVS and CDR2 is FQNEAQ. The CDR3 sequence: CASSPRQGPSSGNTIYF. CDR3 coding DNA: TGTGCCAGCAGCCCTAGACAGGGCCCGTCATCTGGAAACACCATATATTTT.

CDR3: CASSPRGTAWDTIYF. CDR3 coding DNA: TGTGCCAGTAGTCCCCGCGGGACAGCTTGGGACACCATATATTTT. The rearrangement uses TRBV19 and TRBJ1-3; TRBD1 matches 7 bases. Germline V lookup: CDR1 LNHDA, CDR2 SQIVND (reference sequence). With V trimmed by 5 bases and J by 8 bases, 12 bases remained unmatched. The CDR3 loop spans 15 amino acids.

V and J are TRBV19 and TRBJ1-5, with D perhaps matching TRBD1 (5 bases). The germline gives CDR1 LNHDA, CDR2 SQIVND (reference sequence). The CDR3 has 13 residues. V was pared by 3 bases and J by 11 bases, with 14 bases between. CDR3 DNA sequence: TGTGCCAGTAGTATTGGAACAGGCGGGGCCCAGCATTTT. It encodes CASSIGTGGAQHF.

V and J are TRBV6-1 and TRBJ1-2; TRBD1 agrees at 7 bases. This CDR3 has 15 residues. Per germline, CDR1 MNHNS and CDR2 SASEGT. The V and J ends lost 4 bases and 4 bases, in that order; junction bases with no gene match: 9. For the CDR3, the DNA is TGTGCCAGCAGTGGTATGATAACAGGGGCCTATGGCTACACCTTC. Amino acid sequence: CASSGMITGAYGYTF.

This chain links TRBV4-3 with TRBJ2-2; possibly TRBD1 or TRBD2 for D (6 bases each). This CDR3 spans 16 amino acids. The germline V gene has CDR1 LGHNA and CDR2 YSLEER. Trimming cost V 1 base and J 6 bases, with 15 bases left between them. CDR3 sequence: CASSQVEGGGSGELFF. In DNA form, the CDR3 reads TGCGCCAGCAGCCAAGTAGAGGGGGGAGGCTCCGGGGAGCTGTTTTTT.

The V call is TRBV7-8, the J call TRBJ2-3, with 8 bases that match TRBD2. Per germline, CDR1 SGHVS and CDR2 FQNEAQ. The trim removed 2 bases at V and 1 base at J, leaving 2 bases unmatched. The length of the CDR3 is 15 residues. CDR3 nucleotides: TGTGCCAGCAGCTTACTACTAGCGGGCACAGATACGCAGTATTTT. Encoded protein: CASSLLLAGTDTQYF.

J is TRBJ2-1 and V is TRBV11-3, with D unclear. The CDR3 is 13 amino acids. Germline V gene sequence: CDR1 SGHNT, CDR2 YENEEA. V lost 4 bases, J lost 4 bases, and 8 bases lay in between. The CDR3 reads CASSSGSYNEQFF. The CDR3 bases are TGTGCCAGCAGCTCCGGTTCGTACAATGAGCAGTTCTTC.

V gene TRBV10-3 combines with J gene TRBJ1-1, with D unclear. V was pared by 7 bases and J by 0 bases, with 15 bases between. Germline V gene lookup returns CDR1 ENHRY and CDR2 SYGVKD. The CDR3 length is 15 residues. The CDR3 loop reads CAIKPREELNTEAFF. The CDR3 coding sequence is TGTGCCATCAAACCACGAGAGGAACTGAACACTGAAGCTTTCTTT.

V is TRBV7-6 and J is TRBJ1-4; 11 bases line up with TRBD1. Germline V gene lookup returns CDR1 SGHVS and CDR2 FNYEAQ. There are 18 residues in the CDR3. With 5 bases clipped from V and 7 bases from J, the junction kept 15 bases outside the gene matches. CDR3 bases: TGTGCCAGCAGCCCCCGGACAGGGGGCCGGGGATTCTTTGAAAAACTGTTTTTT. Amino acids: CASSPRTGGRGFFEKLFF.

This clone was recorded once. The chain employs TRBV7-2 and TRBJ1-3, with D tentatively TRBD1 (5 bases). Trimming removed 3 bases at V and 0 bases at J, with 9 bases between. CDR1 SGHTA and CDR2 FQGNSA come from the germline V gene. This CDR3 has 15 amino acids. CDR3: CASSFGHSSGNTIYF. CDR3 DNA: TGTGCCAGCAGCTTCGGACACAGCTCTGGAAACACCATATATTTT.

This clone has only a few counts. V is TRBV5-1 and J is TRBJ2-5; 10 nucleotides agree with TRBD1. CDR1 SGHRS and CDR2 YFSETQ come from the germline V gene. The V gene end was trimmed by 4 bases and the J gene end by 7 bases; junction bases not matched to a gene: 10. The CDR3 runs 15 residues. The CDR3 region has the DNA TGCGCCAGCAGCCAGGGACAGGGGAGGTTAGGGACCCAGTACTTC. It is translated as CASSQGQGRLGTQYF.

The chain has TRBV19 and TRBJ1-1; D unresolved. Germline V gene lookup returns CDR1 LNHDA and CDR2 SQIVND (reference sequence). The CDR3 loop spans 16 amino acids. Trimming removed 0 bases at V and 0 bases at J, with 11 bases between. CDR3 nucleotides: TGTGCCAGTAGTATAGATGGGAACCTCATGAACACTGAAGCTTTCTTT. It yields the protein CASSIDGNLMNTEAFF. Complete variable domain (other parts from reference TRBV19 and TRBJ1-1): DGGITQSPKYLFRKEGQNVTLSCEQNLNHDAMYWYRQDPGQGLRLIYYSQIVNDFQKGDIAEGYSVSREKKESFPLTVTSAQKNPTAFYLCASSIDGNLMNTEAFFGQGTRLTVV.

The J gene is TRBJ1-1, the V gene TRBV7-9; D is perhaps TRBD1 (5 bases). Germline V gives CDR1 SEHNR, CDR2 FQNEAQ (reference sequence). With 5 bases removed from V and 1 base from J, the gap between germline ends came to 8 bases. The CDR3 consists of 13 residues. The chain's CDR3 is CASSHGGNTEAFF. DNA for the CDR3: TGTGCCAGCAGCCACGGGGGGAACACTGAAGCTTTCTTT.

The chain is built from TRBV5-4 and TRBJ2-7, with a weak D call TRBD1 (5 bases). CDR3 length: 15 amino acids. Trimming cost V 6 bases and J 2 bases, with 18 bases left between them. Germline lookup yields CDR1 SGHNT and CDR2 YYREEE (reference sequence). The CDR3 spells CASTLQDGDPYEQYF. The CDR3 nucleotides read TGTGCCAGCACCTTACAGGACGGTGACCCCTACGAGCAGTACTTC.

The rearrangement uses TRBV4-1 and TRBJ2-5; possibly TRBD1 for D (5 bases). The CDR3 length is 16 residues. Germline V lookup: CDR1 MGHRA, CDR2 YSYEKL. Between the trimmed V and J ends, which lost 8 bases and 5 bases, there was a span of 24 bases. The CDR3: CASAKGQGVSWETQYF. In DNA form, the CDR3 reads TGCGCCAGCGCCAAGGGGCAGGGTGTTTCGTGGGAGACCCAGTACTTC.

The chain links TRBV25-1 to TRBJ1-1; D remains ambiguous. This CDR3 is built from 15 residues. V was cut by 3 bases and J by 5 bases, with 16 bases left in between. Germline V gives CDR1 MGHDK, CDR2 SYGVNS. DNA for the CDR3: TGTGCCAGCAGTGACCCCCGGGAAGGCGATACTGAAGCTTTCTTT. Protein sequence: CASSDPREGDTEAFF.

The V call is TRBV11-2, the J call TRBJ1-5; D is unresolved. From germline, CDR1 is SGHAT and CDR2 FQNNGV. The V gene lost 1 base and the J gene lost 2 bases, with 9 bases spanning the gap. The CDR3 loop spans 15 amino acids. This CDR3 reads CASSLGLEGNQPQHF. CDR3 coding DNA: TGTGCCAGCAGCTTAGGTCTGGAGGGCAATCAGCCCCAGCATTTT. The full variable domain, in which reference TRBV11-2 and TRBJ1-5 provide the parts outside the CDR3, is EAGVAQSPRYKIIEKRQSVAFWCNPISGHATLYWYQQILGQGPKLLIQFQNNGVVDDSQLPKDRFSAERLKGVDSTLKIQPAKLEDSAVYLCASSLGLEGNQPQHFGDGTRLSIL.

The genes are TRBV10-3 and TRBJ2-4; the match to TRBD1 covers 7 bases. Germline CDR1 ENHRY, CDR2 SYGVKD. V shed 0 bases and J 3 bases; nucleotides not matched to a gene: 11. This CDR3 comprises 18 residues. CDR3 protein: CAISESLAGGSDKNIQYF. DNA of the CDR3: TGTGCCATCAGTGAGTCGCTCGCAGGGGGAAGCGACAAAAACATTCAGTACTTC.

The chain joins TRBV5-1 to TRBJ1-2; TRBD1 aligns across 8 bases. Germline V gene sequence: CDR1 SGHRS, CDR2 YFSETQ. V lost 4 bases, J lost 2 bases, and 10 bases stayed unmatched. This CDR3 has 16 residues. The CDR3 sequence is CASSPLPGQANYGYTF. The CDR3 DNA reads TGCGCCAGCAGCCCTTTACCGGGACAGGCGAACTATGGCTACACCTTC.

V usage is TRBV29-1 and J usage is TRBJ2-3; D gene uncertain. Germline V CDR1 and CDR2: SQVTM, ANQGSEA. With 4 bases removed from V and 0 bases from J, the gap between germline ends came to 8 bases. This CDR3 has 13 amino acids. DNA for the CDR3: TGCAGCGTTGCACAGACTAGCACAGATACGCAGTATTTT. It translates to CSVAQTSTDTQYF.

The genes are TRBV2 and TRBJ1-1; 8 bases line up with TRBD1. The CDR3 covers 14 residues. Germline trimming cut 6 bases from V and 5 bases from J; bases unmatched to any gene: 8. Per the germline V gene, CDR1 is SNHLY and CDR2 is FYNNEI. CDR3 region: CASRVDRVETEAFF. CDR3 sequence (DNA): TGTGCCAGCAGAGTGGACAGGGTCGAGACTGAAGCTTTCTTT. The entire variable domain, with the rest obtained from reference TRBV2 and TRBJ1-1, is as follows: EPEVTQTPSHQVTQMGQEVILRCVPISNHLYFYWYRQILGQKVEFLVSFYNNEISEKSEIFDDQFSVERPDGSNFTLKIRSTKLEDSAMYFCASRVDRVETEAFFGQGTRLTVV.